This T cell receptor beta chain was obtained from a study of T-cell reconstitution after alpha-beta-depleted transplantation in children (dated by TCRdb to the mid-2010s). Study-wide context: Using TCR repertoire profiling, the study followed T-cell immune reconstitution in a quantitative way in children after TCRalphabeta/CD19-depleted allogeneic hematopoietic cell transplantation.

Library preparation was by PCR. The sequencer was an Illumina HiSeq 2500. Molecular barcoding was employed in the preparation of TCR libraries, with unique molecular identifiers being used to normalize TCRbeta repertoire quantification. Through fastp at Q25 and MiXCR, TCRdb rebuilt clones from the public reads, retaining in-frame beta chains. Each entry merges the rows of one CDR3 protein and shows their most common DNA and genes. This sample holds hundreds of thousands of distinct CDR3 sequences; around 16% were observed only once. Around two fifths of the sample is taken by the ten largest. Comments on this clonotype: This receptor's antigen is unknown. There are no base qualities to consult, and no much larger clone falls within one base.

In the paper's terms, the treatment or condition label means: allogeneic hematopoietic cell transplantation with graft depleted of TCRalphabeta T cells and CD19 B cells. The transplant recipients were children given TCRalphabeta/CD19-depleted allogeneic hematopoietic cell grafts. What the research found in general, with its limitations: Hyperexpanded clone frequencies declined over subsequent months; after one year, T-cell counts and TCRbeta diversity were mostly attributed to newly produced T cells. Apparently early alphabetaT-cell count recovery about two months after transplant reportedly relied on only several hundred rapidly expanded clones derived from non-depleted graft cells. The high TCRbeta diversity at day 60 in some patients was ascribed to recipient T cells and intrathymic progenitors that had survived conditioning.

The origin of this receptor is a male patient between 2 and 10 years old who had a stem cell transplant for acute lymphoblastic leukemia, so the T cells may come from the graft donor. Sample: PBMCs, mostly from graft donor cells, taken 360 days after TCRalphabeta/CD19-depleted stem cell transplant.

Here is the DNA: TGTGCCACCTCAGGGCCCGGCTTTTACAATGAGCAGTTCTTC. It translates to CATSGPGFYNEQFF. The rearranged chain carries TRBV15 and TRBJ2-1; the D gene is perhaps TRBD1, from 5 matching bases. Measured from the cysteine to the phenylalanine, the CDR3 is 14 residues long. The CDR3 DNA has 42 bases and is translated from base 1. V loses 8 bases of germline sequence and J loses 4 bases, and the interval between the two ends is 15 bases. CDR1 and CDR2 are read off the germline V gene (reference sequence) as LNHNV and YYDKDF.